Described below is a single T cell receptor beta chain sequence and its context. Its specificity is not known. This sample stems from a study of T cell responses to AZD1222 COVID-19 vaccine. Regarding the study as a whole: Among vaccine-associated CD4 TCRs, coverage spanned spike, with dominance at 160-218 and 743-854. Spike-specific TCR breadth and depth were elevated following two AZD1222 doses.

V dropped 7 bases and J dropped 4; count of bases not matched to a gene: 5. The CDR3 runs to 14 residues. Germline lookup yields CDR1 MNHNY and CDR2 SVGAGI (reference sequence). The protocol was immunoSEQ multiplex PCR, while the TCRdb copy is restricted to in-frame clones and leaves out a portion. The table shows some 140,000 clones, with about nine tenths occurring only once. The sample was peripheral blood, taken 28 days after the second AZD1222 dose. The receptor was isolated from an adult who received the AZD1222 COVID-19 vaccine. This chain links TRBV6-6 with TRBJ1-5; 9 bases are a match to TRBD1. DNA of the CDR3: TGTGCCAGCACGGGGACAGGGAGAAATCAGCCCCAGCATTTT. It codes for CASTGTGRNQPQHF.